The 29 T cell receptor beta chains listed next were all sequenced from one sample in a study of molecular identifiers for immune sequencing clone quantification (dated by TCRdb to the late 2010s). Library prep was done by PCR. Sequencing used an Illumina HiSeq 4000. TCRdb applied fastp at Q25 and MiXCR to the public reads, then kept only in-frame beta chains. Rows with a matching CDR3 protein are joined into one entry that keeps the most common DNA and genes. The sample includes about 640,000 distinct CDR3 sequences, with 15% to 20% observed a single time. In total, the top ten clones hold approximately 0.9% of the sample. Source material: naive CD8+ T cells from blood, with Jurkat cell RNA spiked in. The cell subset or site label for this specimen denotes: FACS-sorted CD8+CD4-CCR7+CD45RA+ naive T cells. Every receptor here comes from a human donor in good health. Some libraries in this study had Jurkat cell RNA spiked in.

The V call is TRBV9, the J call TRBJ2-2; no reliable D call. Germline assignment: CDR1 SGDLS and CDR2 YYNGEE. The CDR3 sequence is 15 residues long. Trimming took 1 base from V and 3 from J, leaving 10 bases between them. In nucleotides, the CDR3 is TGTGCCAGCAGCGTATTTTGGCAGGACACCGGGGAGCTGTTTTTT. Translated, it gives CASSVFWQDTGELFF. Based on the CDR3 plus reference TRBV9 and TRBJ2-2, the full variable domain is DSGVTQTPKHLITATGQRVTLRCSPRSGDLSVYWYQQSLDQGLQFLIQYYNGEERAKGNILERFSAQQFPDLHSELNLSSLELGDSALYFCASSVFWQDTGELFFGEGSRLTVL.

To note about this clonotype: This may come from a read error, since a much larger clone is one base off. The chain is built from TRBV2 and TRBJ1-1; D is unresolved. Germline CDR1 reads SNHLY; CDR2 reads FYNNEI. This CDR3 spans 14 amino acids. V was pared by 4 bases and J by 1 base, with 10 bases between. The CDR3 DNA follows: TGTGCCAGCAGTGCGTACCCAACGAACACTGAAGCTTTCTTT. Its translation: CASSAYPTNTEAFF.

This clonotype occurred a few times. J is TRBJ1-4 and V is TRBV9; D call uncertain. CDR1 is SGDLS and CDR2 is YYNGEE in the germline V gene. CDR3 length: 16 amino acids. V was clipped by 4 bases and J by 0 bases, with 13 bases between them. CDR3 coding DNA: TGTGCCAGCAGCCCAGGAAATACTGCAACTAATGAAAAACTGTTTTTT. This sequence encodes CASSPGNTATNEKLFF.

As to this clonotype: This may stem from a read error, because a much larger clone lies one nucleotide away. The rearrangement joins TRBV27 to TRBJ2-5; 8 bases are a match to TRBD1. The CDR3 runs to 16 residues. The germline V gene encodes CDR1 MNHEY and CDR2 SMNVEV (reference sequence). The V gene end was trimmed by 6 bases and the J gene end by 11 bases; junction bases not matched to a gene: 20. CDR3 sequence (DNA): TGTGCCAGCAGGAGGACACGGGACAGGTCGGGCTACGGGCAGTACTTC. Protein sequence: CASRRTRDRSGYGQYF.

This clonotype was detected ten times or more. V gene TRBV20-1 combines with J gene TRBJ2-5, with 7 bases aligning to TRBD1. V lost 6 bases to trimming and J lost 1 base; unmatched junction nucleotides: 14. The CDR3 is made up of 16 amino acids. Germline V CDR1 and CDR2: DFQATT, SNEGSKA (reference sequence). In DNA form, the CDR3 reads TGCAGTGCCAACACACCGGGACAGATAATCCAAGAGACCCAGTACTTC. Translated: CSANTPGQIIQETQYF.

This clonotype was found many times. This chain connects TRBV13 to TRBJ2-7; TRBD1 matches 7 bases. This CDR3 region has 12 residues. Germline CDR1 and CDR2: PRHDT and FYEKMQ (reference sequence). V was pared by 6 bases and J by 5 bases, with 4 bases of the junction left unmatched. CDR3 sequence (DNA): TGTGCCAGCAGGAAGACAGGGCACGAGCAGTACTTC. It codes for CASRKTGHEQYF.

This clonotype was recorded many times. The CDR3 loop reads CASTGEGYNEQFF. CDR3 sequence (DNA): TGCGCCAGCACTGGGGAGGGATACAATGAGCAGTTCTTC. The J gene is TRBJ2-1, the V gene TRBV4-1, with TRBD2 identical over 7 bases. Trimming took 7 bases from V and 4 from J; bases not matched to a gene: 4. This CDR3 is 13 amino acids long. In germline, CDR1 is MGHRA, CDR2 YSYEKL.

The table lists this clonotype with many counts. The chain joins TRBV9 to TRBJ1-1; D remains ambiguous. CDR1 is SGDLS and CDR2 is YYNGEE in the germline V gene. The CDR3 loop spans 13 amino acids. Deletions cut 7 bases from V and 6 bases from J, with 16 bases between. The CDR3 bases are TGTGCCAGCTCCGACGGCCTGATCGCTGAAGCTTTCTTT. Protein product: CASSDGLIAEAFF. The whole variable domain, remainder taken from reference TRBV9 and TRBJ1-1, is DSGVTQTPKHLITATGQRVTLRCSPRSGDLSVYWYQQSLDQGLQFLIQYYNGEERAKGNILERFSAQQFPDLHSELNLSSLELGDSALYFCASSDGLIAEAFFGQGTRLTVV.

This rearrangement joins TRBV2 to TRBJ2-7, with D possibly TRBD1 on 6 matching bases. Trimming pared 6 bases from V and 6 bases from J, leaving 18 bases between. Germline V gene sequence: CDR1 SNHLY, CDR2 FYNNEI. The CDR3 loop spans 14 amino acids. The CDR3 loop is CASRPQGSSGEQYF. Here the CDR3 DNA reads TGTGCCAGCAGACCACAGGGCTCGTCGGGCGAGCAGTACTTC.

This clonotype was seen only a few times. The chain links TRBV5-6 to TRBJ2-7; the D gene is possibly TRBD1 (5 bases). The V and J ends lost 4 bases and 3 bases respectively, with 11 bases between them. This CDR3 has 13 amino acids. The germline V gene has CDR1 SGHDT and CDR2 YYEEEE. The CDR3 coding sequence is TGTGCCAGCAGCCCGGCAGGGTTCTACGAGCAGTACTTC. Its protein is CASSPAGFYEQYF.

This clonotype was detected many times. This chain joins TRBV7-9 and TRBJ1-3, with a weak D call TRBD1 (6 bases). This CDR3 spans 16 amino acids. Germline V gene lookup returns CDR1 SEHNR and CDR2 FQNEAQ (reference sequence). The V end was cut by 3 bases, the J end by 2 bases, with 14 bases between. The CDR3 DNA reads TGTGCCAGCAGCTTCGAACAGGGTACTACTGGAAACACCATATATTTT. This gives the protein CASSFEQGTTGNTIYF. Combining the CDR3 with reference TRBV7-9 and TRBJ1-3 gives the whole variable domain DTGVSQNPRHKITKRGQNVTFRCDPISEHNRLYWYRQTLGQGPEFLTYFQNEAQLEKSRLLSDRFSAERPKGSFSTLEIQRTEQGDSAMYLCASSFEQGTTGNTIYFGEGSWLTVV.

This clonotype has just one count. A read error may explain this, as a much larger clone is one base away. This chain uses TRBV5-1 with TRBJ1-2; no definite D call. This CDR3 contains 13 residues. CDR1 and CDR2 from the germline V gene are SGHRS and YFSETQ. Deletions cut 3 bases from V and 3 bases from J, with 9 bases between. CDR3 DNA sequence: TGCGCCAGCAGCTCGGTTGGGGACTATGGCTACACCTTC. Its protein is CASSSVGDYGYTF.

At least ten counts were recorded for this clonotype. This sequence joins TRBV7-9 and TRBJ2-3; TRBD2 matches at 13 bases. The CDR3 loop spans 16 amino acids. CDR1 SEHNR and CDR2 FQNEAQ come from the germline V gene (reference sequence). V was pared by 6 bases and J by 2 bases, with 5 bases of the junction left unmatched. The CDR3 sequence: CASSSTSGGPTDTQYF. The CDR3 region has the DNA TGTGCCAGCAGTTCGACTAGCGGGGGGCCCACAGATACGCAGTATTTT.

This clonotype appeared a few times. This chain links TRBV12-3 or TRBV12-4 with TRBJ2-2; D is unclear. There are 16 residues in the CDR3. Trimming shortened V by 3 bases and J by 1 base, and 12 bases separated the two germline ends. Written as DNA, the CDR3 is TGTGCCAGCAGTTTGGTATATAAAGTGAACACCGGGGAGCTGTTTTTT. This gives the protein CASSLVYKVNTGELFF.

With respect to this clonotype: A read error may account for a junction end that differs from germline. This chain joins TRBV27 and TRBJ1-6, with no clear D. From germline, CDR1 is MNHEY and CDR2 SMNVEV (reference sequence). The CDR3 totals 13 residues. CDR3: CARSFQSNSPLHF. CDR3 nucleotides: TGTGCCCGCAGTTTTCAGAGTAATTCACCCCTCCACTTT.

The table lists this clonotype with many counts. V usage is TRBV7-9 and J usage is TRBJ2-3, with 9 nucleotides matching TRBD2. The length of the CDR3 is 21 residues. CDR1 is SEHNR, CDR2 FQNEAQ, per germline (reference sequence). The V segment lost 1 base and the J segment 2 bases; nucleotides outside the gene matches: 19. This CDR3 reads CASSLVRGTSRTNQYTDTQYF. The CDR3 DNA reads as TGTGCCAGCAGCTTAGTACGGGGGACTAGCCGAACCAATCAATACACAGATACGCAGTATTTT.

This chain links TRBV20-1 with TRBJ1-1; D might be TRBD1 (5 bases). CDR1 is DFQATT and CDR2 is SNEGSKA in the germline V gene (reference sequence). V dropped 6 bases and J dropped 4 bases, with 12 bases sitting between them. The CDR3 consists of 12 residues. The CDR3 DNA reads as TGCAGTGCGTTAGACAGACCCACTGAAGCTTTCTTT. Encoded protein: CSALDRPTEAFF.

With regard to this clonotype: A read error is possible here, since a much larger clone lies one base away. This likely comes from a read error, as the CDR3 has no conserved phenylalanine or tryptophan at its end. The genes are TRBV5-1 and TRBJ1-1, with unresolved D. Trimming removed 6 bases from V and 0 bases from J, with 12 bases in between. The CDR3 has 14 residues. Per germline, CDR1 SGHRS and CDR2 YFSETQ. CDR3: CASMAEDVNTEAFS. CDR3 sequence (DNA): TGCGCCAGCATGGCGGAGGATGTGAACACTGAAGCTTTCTCT.

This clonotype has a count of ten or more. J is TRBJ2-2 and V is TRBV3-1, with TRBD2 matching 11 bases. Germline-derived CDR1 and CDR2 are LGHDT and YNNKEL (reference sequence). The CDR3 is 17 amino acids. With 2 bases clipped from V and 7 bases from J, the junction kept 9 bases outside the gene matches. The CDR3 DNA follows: TGTGCCAGCAGCCAACTAGCGGGAGGATCTTTTGTCGGGGAGCTGTTTTTT. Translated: CASSQLAGGSFVGELFF. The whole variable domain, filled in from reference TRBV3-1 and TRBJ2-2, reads DTAVSQTPKYLVTQMGNDKSIKCEQNLGHDTMYWYKQDSKKFLKIMFSYNNKELIINETVPNRFSPKSPDKAHLNLHINSLELGDSAVYFCASSQLAGGSFVGELFFGEGSRLTVL.

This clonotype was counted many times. The CDR3 DNA is TGTGCCAGCAGCTTGGACAGCTTCTCTGGAAACACCATATATTTT. This sequence encodes CASSLDSFSGNTIYF. The chain links TRBV5-6 to TRBJ1-3; D gene ambiguous. Germline V gene data show CDR1 as SGHDT and CDR2 as YYEEEE. Between the trimmed V and J ends, which lost 0 bases and 0 bases, there was a span of 7 bases. There are 15 residues in the CDR3.

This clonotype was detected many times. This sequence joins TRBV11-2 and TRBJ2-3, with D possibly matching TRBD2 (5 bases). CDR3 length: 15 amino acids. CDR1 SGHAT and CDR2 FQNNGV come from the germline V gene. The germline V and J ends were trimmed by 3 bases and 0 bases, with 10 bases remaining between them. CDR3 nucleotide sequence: TGTGCCAGCAGCTTCGGCGGGTCTAGCACAGATACGCAGTATTTT. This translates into CASSFGGSSTDTQYF.

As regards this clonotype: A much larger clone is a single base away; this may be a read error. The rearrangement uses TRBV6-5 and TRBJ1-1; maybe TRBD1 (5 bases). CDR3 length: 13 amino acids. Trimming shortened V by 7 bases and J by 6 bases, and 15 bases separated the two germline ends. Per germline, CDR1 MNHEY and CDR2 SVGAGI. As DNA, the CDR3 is TGTGCCAGCACCCCGGGACGGAGCGCTGAAGCTTTCTTT. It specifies CASTPGRSAEAFF.

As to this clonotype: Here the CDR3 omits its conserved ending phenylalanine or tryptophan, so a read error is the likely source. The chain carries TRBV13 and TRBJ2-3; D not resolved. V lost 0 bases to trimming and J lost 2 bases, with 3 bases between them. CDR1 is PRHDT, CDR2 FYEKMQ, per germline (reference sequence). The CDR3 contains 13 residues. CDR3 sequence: CASSLGYTDTQYL. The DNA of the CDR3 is TGTGCCAGCAGCTTAGGATACACAGATACGCAGTATCTT.

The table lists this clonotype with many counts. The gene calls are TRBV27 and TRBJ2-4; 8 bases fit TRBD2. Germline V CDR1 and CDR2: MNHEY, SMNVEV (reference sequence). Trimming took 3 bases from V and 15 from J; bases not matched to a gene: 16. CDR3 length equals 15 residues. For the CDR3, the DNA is TGTGCCAGCAGTTTCGGGGGGGCGGCGGGAGGTGTTTGGTACTTC. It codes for CASSFGGAAGGVWYF.

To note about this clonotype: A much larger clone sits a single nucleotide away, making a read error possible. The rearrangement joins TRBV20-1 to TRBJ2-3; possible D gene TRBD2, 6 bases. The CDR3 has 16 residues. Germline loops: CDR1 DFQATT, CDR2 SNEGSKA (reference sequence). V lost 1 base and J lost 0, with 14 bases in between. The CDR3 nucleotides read TGCAGTGCTAGAGTAGTGTCTAGCGAGAGCACAGATACGCAGTATTTT. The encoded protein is CSARVVSSESTDTQYF.

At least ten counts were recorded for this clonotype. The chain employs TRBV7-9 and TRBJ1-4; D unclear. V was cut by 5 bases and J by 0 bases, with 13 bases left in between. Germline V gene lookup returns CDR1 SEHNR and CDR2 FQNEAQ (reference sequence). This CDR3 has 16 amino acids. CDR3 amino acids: CASSPPGGSTNEKLFF. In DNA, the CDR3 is TGTGCCAGCAGCCCCCCAGGAGGGTCAACTAATGAAAAACTGTTTTTT. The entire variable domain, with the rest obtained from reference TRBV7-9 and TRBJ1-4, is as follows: DTGVSQNPRHKITKRGQNVTFRCDPISEHNRLYWYRQTLGQGPEFLTYFQNEAQLEKSRLLSDRFSAERPKGSFSTLEIQRTEQGDSAMYLCASSPPGGSTNEKLFFGSGTQLSVL.

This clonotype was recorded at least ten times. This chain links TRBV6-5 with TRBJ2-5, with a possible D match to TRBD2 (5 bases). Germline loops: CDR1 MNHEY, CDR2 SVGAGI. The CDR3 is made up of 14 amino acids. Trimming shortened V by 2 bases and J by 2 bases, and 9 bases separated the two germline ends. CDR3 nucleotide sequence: TGTGCCAGCAGTTACCGGACTGAGCAAGAGACCCAGTACTTC. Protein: CASSYRTEQETQYF.

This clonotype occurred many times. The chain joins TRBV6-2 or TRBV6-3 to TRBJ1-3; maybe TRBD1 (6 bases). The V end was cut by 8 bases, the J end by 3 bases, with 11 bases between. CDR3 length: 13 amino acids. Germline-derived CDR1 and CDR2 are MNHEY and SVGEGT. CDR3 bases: TGTGCCAGCGGAACAGGGAGTGGAAACACCATATATTTT. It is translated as CASGTGSGNTIYF.

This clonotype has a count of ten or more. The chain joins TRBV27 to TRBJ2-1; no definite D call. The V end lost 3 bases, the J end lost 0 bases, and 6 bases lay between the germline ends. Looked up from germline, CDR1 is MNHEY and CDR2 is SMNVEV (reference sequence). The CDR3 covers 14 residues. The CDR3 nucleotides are TGTGCCAGCAGTTTCCGGACCTCCTACAATGAGCAGTTCTTC. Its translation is CASSFRTSYNEQFF.